One sample yielded the 14 T cell receptor beta chains listed below, sequenced in a study of cytomegalovirus exposure and HLA in healthy donors. PCR used 60 Vbeta primers and 13 Jbeta primers. Some clones are missing from TCRdb's copy, which holds only in-frame ones; the method was immunoSEQ multiplex PCR. The profile shows some 190,000 clones, 70% to 75% of them singletons. Sequenced material: PBMCs. The receptors were sampled from a man aged 25 to 40 in good health and CMV-seropositive.

Notes on this clone: Other DNA sequences in the sample encode the same CDR3. The V call is TRBV5-4, the J call TRBJ2-5; 7 nucleotides agree with TRBD1. V was pared by 5 bases and J by 3 bases, with 7 bases of the junction left unmatched. Per the germline V gene, CDR1 is SGHNT and CDR2 is YYREEE (reference sequence). There are 14 residues in the CDR3. CDR3 in DNA: TGTGCCAGCAGTCTCGGGACAGCTAAAGAGACCCAGTACTTC. It is translated as CASSLGTAKETQYF.

This clone turned up a few times. The rearrangement uses TRBV5-4 and TRBJ2-1, with D perhaps matching TRBD1 (6 bases). Per germline, CDR1 SGHNT and CDR2 YYREEE (reference sequence). V was shortened by 4 bases and J by 5 bases, with 10 bases between the two germline ends. The CDR3 contains 13 residues. The CDR3 nucleotides are TGTGCCAGCAGCGCGGACAGCCACAATGAGCAGTTCTTC. The encoded protein is CASSADSHNEQFF.

This clone was counted between two and nine times. The genes are TRBV9 and TRBJ1-6; TRBD1 agrees at 9 bases. There are 16 residues in the CDR3. The V gene end was trimmed by 0 bases and the J gene end by 10 bases; junction bases not matched to a gene: 8. Germline V lookup: CDR1 SGDLS, CDR2 YYNGEE. CDR3 region: CASSVEGGTGSSPLHF. The CDR3 DNA reads TGTGCCAGCAGCGTAGAGGGGGGGACAGGGAGCTCACCCCTCCACTTT.

This clone was counted a few times. The rearrangement uses TRBV5-6 and TRBJ2-2; maybe TRBD1 (7 bases). Germline loops: CDR1 SGHDT, CDR2 YYEEEE. The CDR3 covers 16 residues. V lost 4 bases and J 6 bases, leaving 19 bases between the germline ends. CDR3 nucleotide sequence: TGTGCCAGCAGCCCGAACGACAGGGAGGCGGCCGGGGAGCTGTTTTTT. It translates to CASSPNDREAAGELFF.

The chain carries TRBV18 and TRBJ1-4, with 7 bases fitting TRBD1. CDR1 is KGHSH, CDR2 LQKENI, per germline. With V trimmed by 6 bases and J by 4 bases, 11 bases remained unmatched. The CDR3 is made up of 16 amino acids. CDR3 in amino acids: CASSPRQGAGNEKLFF. In DNA, the CDR3 is TGTGCCAGCTCGCCGCGACAGGGTGCCGGTAATGAAAAACTGTTTTTT.

This chain links TRBV5-6 with TRBJ2-6, with D possibly TRBD2 on 6 matching bases. In germline, CDR1 is SGHDT, CDR2 YYEEEE. The germline V and J ends were trimmed by 4 bases and 0 bases, with 8 bases remaining between them. The CDR3 is 15 residues long. DNA for the CDR3: TGTGCCAGCAGCCCCGGGAGCTCTGGGGCCAACGTCCTGACTTTC. It specifies CASSPGSSGANVLTF.

V usage is TRBV29-1 and J usage is TRBJ2-1; 7 nucleotides line up with TRBD2. V dropped 7 bases and J dropped 3; count of bases not matched to a gene: 6. The germline gives CDR1 SQVTM, CDR2 ANQGSEA. This CDR3 contains 13 residues. The DNA of the CDR3 is TGCAGCGCTGGGGGGGAAGTCTACAATGAGCAGTTCTTC. Protein product: CSAGGEVYNEQFF.

The CDR3 DNA is TGCAGCGCCGGGCGGGGAGGGACTTTATTCCACGAGCAGTACTTC. Amino acid sequence: CSAGRGGTLFHEQYF. This chain links TRBV29-1 with TRBJ2-7; TRBD2 aligns across 7 bases. CDR3 length: 15 amino acids. With 7 bases clipped from V and 5 bases from J, the junction kept 17 bases outside the gene matches. Germline V gene lookup returns CDR1 SQVTM and CDR2 ANQGSEA.

V usage is TRBV4-3 and J usage is TRBJ2-7; 7 bases agree with TRBD1. Germline V gene sequence: CDR1 LGHNA, CDR2 YSLEER. Unmatched junction bases numbered 6, after V lost 0 bases and J lost 4 bases. The CDR3 extends over 15 amino acids. The CDR3 bases are TGCGCCAGCAGCCAAGATCCGACAGGGATATACGAGCAGTACTTC. Translating it yields CASSQDPTGIYEQYF.

This chain links TRBV28 with TRBJ2-7; 11 positions agree with TRBD1. CDR1 and CDR2 (germline): MDHEN, SYDVKM. There are 16 residues in the CDR3. J lost 4 bases, V lost 3 bases, and 8 bases had no gene match. The CDR3 sequence is CASSFGTGGVNYEQYF. The DNA of the CDR3 is TGTGCCAGCAGTTTTGGGACAGGGGGAGTTAATTACGAGCAGTACTTC.

The V gene is TRBV4-1, the J gene TRBJ2-5, with D perhaps matching TRBD1 (6 bases). The V end lost 3 bases, the J end lost 1 base, and 12 bases lay between the germline ends. The CDR3 is made up of 15 amino acids. CDR1 is MGHRA and CDR2 is YSYEKL in the germline V gene. CDR3 coding DNA: TGCGCCAGCAGCCACCTCGGACAGACCCAAGAGACCCAGTACTTC. It is translated as CASSHLGQTQETQYF.

This clone was picked up one time. This chain uses TRBV27 with TRBJ2-1, with 11 bases fitting TRBD1. V lost 5 bases to trimming and J lost 8 bases; unmatched junction nucleotides: 5. Germline loops: CDR1 MNHEY, CDR2 SMNVEV (reference sequence). CDR3 length: 14 amino acids. The CDR3 sequence: CASSLWTGGDEQFF. CDR3 sequence (DNA): TGTGCCAGCAGTCTTTGGACAGGGGGCGATGAGCAGTTCTTC.

This clone turned up a few times. The CDR3 loop is CASSPSGGEVHEQYF. For the CDR3, the DNA is TGCGCCAGCAGCCCCTCAGGGGGAGAAGTCCACGAGCAGTACTTC. V is TRBV4-3 and J is TRBJ2-7, with TRBD1 identical over 7 bases. Germline CDR1 reads LGHNA; CDR2 reads YSLEER. The length of the CDR3 is 15 residues. The J segment lost 5 bases and the V segment lost 4 bases, leaving 11 bases of the junction unmatched.

The chain joins TRBV11-1 to TRBJ1-1; possible D gene TRBD1, 6 bases. Germline values: CDR1 SGHAT, CDR2 FQDESV (reference sequence). This CDR3 is built from 16 residues. V was trimmed by 3 bases and J by 1 base, leaving 15 bases between them. CDR3 amino acids: CASSFRVGAPNTEAFF. The CDR3 nucleotides read TGTGCCAGCAGCTTTCGAGTGGGGGCCCCGAACACTGAAGCTTTCTTT.